The 12 T cell receptor beta chains given below trace back to one sample, sequenced in a study of tumor and adjacent non-tumor tissue in lung cancer. This sample's RNA came from whole unsorted tissue. More than 3 cm separated this lung sample from the edge of the tumor. A modified ARM-PCR protocol with three rounds of nested PCR amplified TCRbeta. TCRdb recomputed calls from the multiplex PCR reads with MiXCR, one row per CDR3 protein. The sample has some 100,000 distinct CDR3 sequences, 60% to 65% seen once; the top ten hold 15% to 20%. Sequencing input: distant non-tumor lung tissue. These receptors were collected from a man in his fifties or sixties with non-small cell lung cancer.

J is TRBJ1-2 and V is TRBV4-2, with a tentative D call TRBD1 (5 bases). The V gene's germline CDR1 is LGHNA and CDR2 YNFKEQ. The CDR3 is made up of 14 amino acids. V was shortened by 0 bases and J by 12 bases, with 17 bases between the two germline ends. This CDR3 reads CASSQDRQFYGNTF. The CDR3 nucleotides read TGTGCCAGCAGCCAAGACCGACAGTTCTATGGTAACACCTTC.

There are many counts of this clonotype. A much larger clone is a single base away; this may be a read error. This chain links TRBV11-2 with TRBJ2-7; D call uncertain. The V gene's germline CDR1 is SGHAT and CDR2 FQNNGV. This CDR3 is built from 13 residues. Here the CDR3 DNA reads TGTGCCAGCAGCCTCCGGTGGCTCGGCGAGCAGTGCTTC. This translates into CASSLRWLGEQCF.

V usage is TRBV6-1 and J usage is TRBJ1-5, with D unclear. CDR1 is MNHNS, CDR2 SASEGT, per germline. The CDR3 spans 14 residues. The DNA of the CDR3 is TGTGTCCGCGACGCTAACATCGGAAATCAGCCCCAGCATTTT. Translating gives CVRDANIGNQPQHF.

As to this clonotype: Compared with germline, one end of the junction differs, possibly owing to a read error. This CDR3 is CVSSLVQTSTDTQYF. In nucleotides, the CDR3 is TGTGTCAGCAGCCTGGTTCAGACTAGCACAGATACGCAGTATTTT. J is TRBJ2-3 and V is TRBV5-5; D is unclear. This CDR3 contains 15 residues. Looked up from germline, CDR1 is SGHKS and CDR2 is YYEKEE (reference sequence).

CDR3 amino acids: CSAEIGGDGNTIYF. The CDR3 DNA reads TGCAGTGCCGAGATAGGGGGCGACGGAAACACCATATATTTT. V and J are TRBV20-1 and TRBJ1-3; 7 positions match TRBD1. This CDR3 has 14 amino acids. V was clipped by 6 bases and J by 4 bases; unmatched bases: 9. The germline V gene encodes CDR1 DFQATT and CDR2 SNEGSKA (reference sequence).

With respect to this clonotype: Because the CDR3 is missing its conserved closing phenylalanine or tryptophan, this is likely a read error. The genes are TRBV29-1 and TRBJ1-1; no definite D call. CDR3 length equals 12 residues. The germline V gene has CDR1 SQVTM and CDR2 ANQGSEA. CDR3: CSVVEGNTEAFS. DNA of the CDR3: TGCAGCGTTGTAGAAGGGAACACAGAAGCTTTCTCT.

The rearrangement uses TRBV11-3 and TRBJ1-5; D unclear. V lost 5 bases and J lost 5, with 10 bases in between. CDR3 length equals 13 residues. CDR1 SGHNT and CDR2 YENEEA come from the germline V gene. The CDR3: CASSPGSDQPQHF. The CDR3 DNA reads as TGTGCCAGCAGCCCGGGATCCGATCAGCCCCAGCATTTT.

This clonotype has only one observation. This is likely a read error, given that the CDR3 carries no conserved phenylalanine or tryptophan at its end. The chain employs TRBV4-3 and TRBJ2-7; 8 bases line up with TRBD2. The V segment lost 0 bases and the J segment 5 bases; nucleotides outside the gene matches: 9. Germline V gives CDR1 LGHNA, CDR2 YSLEER. This CDR3 is 16 amino acids long. The chain's CDR3 is CASSQDQASGSNEQYL. CDR3 DNA: TGCGCCAGCAGCCAAGATCAGGCCAGCGGGAGTAACGAGCAGTACCTC.

This clonotype has at least ten counts. The rearrangement uses TRBV5-1 and TRBJ2-1, with 10 bases that match TRBD1. Germline V lookup: CDR1 SGHRS, CDR2 YFSETQ. The CDR3 runs to 14 residues. Trimming cost V 5 bases and J 6 bases; bases outside gene matches: 5. The CDR3 DNA follows: TGCGCCAGCAGGGGGACAGGGGTATTCAATGAGCAGTTCTTC. Its protein is CASRGTGVFNEQFF.

This sequence joins TRBV20-1 and TRBJ2-7; 10 nucleotides align to TRBD1. The CDR3 runs 13 residues. V lost 6 bases and J lost 5; bases outside the gene matches: 7. Per the germline V gene, CDR1 is DFQATT and CDR2 is SNEGSKA (reference sequence). CDR3 coding DNA: TGCAGTGCAATGGGACAGGGGAACGACGAGCAGTACTTC. Its translation is CSAMGQGNDEQYF.

In this sample, this clonotype turned up many times. One end of the junction does not line up with germline, which may come from a read error. CDR3 coding DNA: TGCGCCAACAGCCAAGTCGGACTAGCGGGGGACGGTCGATATACGCAGTATTTT. Translated, it gives CANSQVGLAGDGRYTQYF. The V call is TRBV4-1, the J call TRBJ2-3; the match to TRBD2 covers 13 bases. Per the germline V gene, CDR1 is MGHRA and CDR2 is YSYEKL. The CDR3 totals 18 residues.

As for this clonotype: At one end the junction does not follow the germline gene, possibly because of a read error. The chain employs TRBV6-2 or TRBV6-3 and TRBJ2-3; perhaps TRBD1 as D (6 bases). CDR1 is MNHEY and CDR2 is SVGEGT in the germline V gene. This CDR3 comprises 13 residues. In nucleotides, the CDR3 is TGTACCAGCAATTCCACGGACAGTGGCGCGCAGTATTTT. Amino acids: CTSNSTDSGAQYF.